The clone carrying this TCR beta chain was recorded a few times. Antigen unknown. The library labeled individual cDNA molecules by adding unique molecular identifiers to them. In the authors' methods: Counting gave a median of around 100,000 TCRs per sample, with values ranging from about 23,224 to 690,600. In TCRdb, the 5' RACE reads were re-called with MiXCR into one record per CDR3 protein. TCRdb's processing, not the authors', yielded these V and J calls. The sample yields 81,000 or so distinct CDR3 sequences, more than 7% seen once. The data originate from a study of human T cells and chemical hapten exposure. Total RNA extraction was carried out from unfractionated whole blood. Study conclusions and caveats: Counts of TCRs above 1 in 1000 frequency stayed unchanged with DPC sensitization.

CDR1 is LNHDA, CDR2 SQIVND, per germline (reference sequence). The V and J ends lost 7 bases and 2 bases respectively, with 15 bases between them. The CDR3 extends over 15 amino acids. The sequence was collected from a male donor in good health. The V and J genes are TRBV19 and TRBJ1-5; D is unclear. The DNA for the CDR3 is TGTGCCAGTACGGAGGCCCAAGGTGGCAATCAGCCCCAGCATTTT. The encoded protein is CASTEAQGGNQPQHF.